This TCR beta chain was recorded in a study of T cell changes during pregnancy in multiple sclerosis (dated by TCRdb to about 2019). Notes on the research overall: The study looked at changes in the T cell repertoire across pregnancy in women with multiple sclerosis.

V drops 0 bases and J drops 8 bases, leaving 15 bases in between. The CDR3 runs 15 residues from the cysteine to the phenylalanine. Here the CDR3 DNA is all that survives: 45 bases in frame from base 1. CDR1 and CDR2 are drawn from the germline V gene: SGHDT, YYEEEE. To prepare the library, the immunoSEQ multiplex PCR assay was applied. TCRdb carries this immuneACCESS record with in-frame sequences only. Its versions omit some clonotypes, under half of them owing to an unresolved V gene in the studies checked, with the rest unexplained. The sample records over 50,000 clones, approximately 90% of which are singletons. The ten biggest clones cover 5.3% of the sample. Worth noting for this clone: Its antigen target is currently unknown. Per-base qualities were not stored, and no clone one base away is much larger.

This clonotype was sampled from a human donor whose cells served as feeder cells for cultures in a pregnancy study. The chain links TRBV5-6 with TRBJ1-3; the D gene remains uncertain. The sequencing sample was made of peripheral blood from another person, used as feeder cells. The CDR3 protein sequence reads: CASSLGDSGQDTIYF. The nucleotide sequence is given as TGTGCCAGCAGCTTGGGTGACTCTGGGCAGGACACCATATATTTT.